The 6 T cell receptor beta chains below come from one sample, sequenced in a study of blood T cell repertoires in COVID-19. The table came from immunoSEQ multiplex PCR; TCRdb's copy has only in-frame clones and leaves some out. The repertoire holds 170,000 or so clones, with about 87% as singletons. Sequencing was done on a sample of peripheral blood. These receptors originate from a woman younger than 30 who had recovered from COVID-19.

V usage is TRBV29-1 and J usage is TRBJ1-3; TRBD1 might be the D (6 bases). V lost 5 bases and J lost 4, with 15 bases in between. Looked up from germline, CDR1 is SQVTM and CDR2 is ANQGSEA. The CDR3 covers 14 residues. For the CDR3, the DNA is TGCAGCGTTCGCCCTGGGGGGGCAGGAAACACCATATATTTT. Amino acid sequence: CSVRPGGAGNTIYF.

The rearrangement joins TRBV18 to TRBJ2-7; 7 bases fit TRBD1. The V and J ends lost 4 bases and 6 bases, in that order; junction bases with no gene match: 3. The CDR3 extends over 12 amino acids. Germline lookup yields CDR1 KGHSH and CDR2 LQKENI. The CDR3 loop reads CASSRQGTEQYF. The CDR3 region has the DNA TGTGCCAGCTCACGACAGGGAACCGAGCAGTACTTC.

The J gene is TRBJ2-3, the V gene TRBV6-5; 11 positions match TRBD2. The length of the CDR3 is 16 residues. CDR1 is MNHEY, CDR2 SVGAGI, per germline. J gave up 4 bases and V 2 bases, and 5 bases lay outside the gene matches. The CDR3 DNA reads as TGTGCCAGCAGTTACCGTAGCGGGGGGGCCTCAGATACGCAGTATTTT. Protein sequence: CASSYRSGGASDTQYF.

This clone was detected only a few times. The chain uses TRBV10-2 and TRBJ2-1; possibly TRBD2 for D (5 bases). The CDR3 covers 13 residues. Germline-derived CDR1 and CDR2 are WSHSY and SAAADI. V gave up 6 bases and J gave up 7 bases, with 13 bases separating them. This CDR3 reads CASRPSNTNEQFF. DNA for the CDR3: TGCGCCAGCAGGCCTAGCAATACTAATGAGCAGTTCTTC.

The chain uses TRBV18 and TRBJ2-7, with D unresolved. The germline gives CDR1 KGHSH, CDR2 LQKENI. Deletions cut 5 bases from V and 5 bases from J, with 7 bases between. The CDR3 is 11 residues long. The CDR3 loop reads CASSGQNEQYF. The CDR3 DNA is TGTGCCAGCTCAGGTCAGAACGAGCAGTACTTC.

CDR3 DNA sequence: TGTGCCAGCAGCCAGACAGCCGGGGAGCTGTTTTTT. This sequence encodes CASSQTAGELFF. V and J are TRBV7-3 and TRBJ2-2; D possibly corresponds to TRBD1 (5 bases). Germline CDR1 is SGHTA and CDR2 is FQGTGA. V was pared by 5 bases and J by 6 bases, with 7 bases between. There are 12 residues in the CDR3.